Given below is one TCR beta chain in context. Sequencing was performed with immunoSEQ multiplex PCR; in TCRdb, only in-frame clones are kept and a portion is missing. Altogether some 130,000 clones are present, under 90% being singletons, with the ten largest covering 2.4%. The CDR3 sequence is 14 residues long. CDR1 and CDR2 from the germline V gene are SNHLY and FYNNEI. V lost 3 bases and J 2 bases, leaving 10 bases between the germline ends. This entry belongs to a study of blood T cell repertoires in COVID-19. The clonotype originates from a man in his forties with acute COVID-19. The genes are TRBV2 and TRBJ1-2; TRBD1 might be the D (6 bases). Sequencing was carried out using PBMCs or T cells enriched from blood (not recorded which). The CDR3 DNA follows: TGTGCCAGCAGTGAGGGGGCCTCCAACTATGGCTACACCTTC. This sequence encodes CASSEGASNYGYTF.